What follows are 20 T cell receptor beta chains derived from one specimen sequenced in a study of identical twins (dated by TCRdb to about 2016). To prepare the library, 5' RACE was applied. The sequencer was an Illumina HiSeq 2000. TCRdb passed the public sequencing reads through fastp at Q25 and MiXCR, retaining productive beta sequences. One record per CDR3 amino acid sequence lists the most common genes and DNA. A total of 650,000 to 750,000 distinct CDR3 sequences appear in this sample, 21% of them only once. 4% to 5.5% of the sample belongs to the ten largest clones. These data are also associated with another study on T cells expressing NK-cell markers.

Material for sequencing was PBMCs. The receptors derive from a young woman in good health.

V is TRBV5-6 and J is TRBJ2-1; 8 bases match TRBD2. This CDR3 region has 13 residues. V dropped 4 bases and J dropped 7; count of bases not matched to a gene: 4. Looked up from germline, CDR1 is SGHDT and CDR2 is YYEEEE. The CDR3 here is CASSRGRWNEQFF. CDR3 sequence (DNA): TGTGCCAGCAGCCGCGGGAGGTGGAATGAGCAGTTCTTC.

This clonotype has just a few counts. This chain connects TRBV3-1 to TRBJ2-7; no firm D call. Germline CDR1 LGHDT, CDR2 YNNKEL (reference sequence). The V end lost 3 bases, the J end lost 3 bases, and 21 bases lay between the germline ends. This CDR3 has 17 residues. CDR3 DNA sequence: TGTGCCAGCAGCCAGCGGAATAGTGGGTGGTCGAGCTACGAGCAGTACTTC. This sequence encodes CASSQRNSGWSSYEQYF.

The V and J genes are TRBV7-2 and TRBJ2-7; 7 bases align to TRBD1. Germline assignment: CDR1 SGHTA and CDR2 FQGNSA. The CDR3 runs to 15 residues. Trimming cost V 5 bases and J 3 bases; bases outside gene matches: 10. Here the CDR3 reads CASSRWGRGNYEQYF. The CDR3 DNA is TGTGCCAGCAGCCGCTGGGGCAGGGGGAACTACGAGCAGTACTTC.

The chain has TRBV12-3 or TRBV12-4 and TRBJ2-7, with 9 bases that match TRBD2. J lost 6 bases, V lost 6 bases, and 12 bases had no gene match. The CDR3 totals 15 residues. The DNA of the CDR3 is TGTGCCAGCAGCTACCAAGCGGGGGGACGGATCGAGCAGTACTTC. Its translation: CASSYQAGGRIEQYF.

The chain joins TRBV29-1 to TRBJ2-5, with 8 positions matching TRBD2. Germline CDR1 and CDR2: SQVTM and ANQGSEA. The ends lost 6 bases at V and 7 bases at J; junction bases unmatched: 10. The CDR3 runs to 13 residues. In DNA, the CDR3 is TGCAGCGTCCCCGGGAGGGACACAGGGACCCAGTACTTC. Its translation: CSVPGRDTGTQYF.

Only a few counts were recorded for this clonotype. The V and J genes are TRBV9 and TRBJ2-1; D unresolved. The CDR3 covers 17 residues. V was clipped by 1 base and J by 0 bases, with 14 bases between them. The germline CDR1 and CDR2 sequences are SGDLS and YYNGEE. The CDR3 bases are TGTGCCAGCAGCGTAACCTCACTGGACCGCTCCTACAATGAGCAGTTCTTC. Protein product: CASSVTSLDRSYNEQFF.

This clonotype was counted only a few times. The rearrangement links TRBV10-3 to TRBJ2-5; tentative D call: TRBD2 (5 bases). This CDR3 is built from 17 residues. V lost 0 bases, J lost 2 bases, and 16 bases lay in between. Looked up from germline, CDR1 is ENHRY and CDR2 is SYGVKD. CDR3 sequence: CAISESFVGSNQETQYF. CDR3 coding DNA: TGTGCCATCAGTGAGTCTTTTGTTGGGAGTAATCAAGAGACCCAGTACTTC.

The V and J genes are TRBV25-1 and TRBJ2-5; 9 bases align to TRBD2. The germline V gene has CDR1 MGHDK and CDR2 SYGVNS. The CDR3 length is 14 residues. The J segment lost 5 bases and the V segment lost 4 bases, leaving 5 bases of the junction unmatched. CDR3 nucleotides: TGTGCCAGCAGTGGCGGGGGGGCCGGGGAGACCCAGTACTTC. This gives the protein CASSGGGAGETQYF. The full variable domain, rest sourced from reference TRBV25-1 and TRBJ2-5, is EADIYQTPRYLVIGTGKKITLECSQTMGHDKMYWYQQDPGMELHLIHYSYGVNSTEKGDLSSESTVSRIRTEHFPLTLESARPSHTSQYLCASSGGGAGETQYFGPGTRLLVL.

This rearrangement joins TRBV7-2 to TRBJ2-2; D is uncertain. The CDR3 length is 11 residues. Germline CDR1 is SGHTA and CDR2 is FQGNSA. Trimming left V 6 bases short and J 8 bases short, with 7 bases between. CDR3 nucleotides: TGTGCCAGCAGGGCCCGGGGGGAGCTGTTTTTT. Encoded protein: CASRARGELFF.

The chain uses TRBV20-1 and TRBJ2-3, with 14 bases lining up with TRBD2. V was pared by 4 bases and J by 4 bases, with 10 bases of the junction left unmatched. Germline-derived CDR1 and CDR2 are DFQATT and SNEGSKA (reference sequence). The CDR3 runs 17 residues. CDR3 DNA sequence: TGCAGTGCTATACCCCAGACTAGCGGGGGGGTTCCAGATACGCAGTATTTT. Translating gives CSAIPQTSGGVPDTQYF.

This clonotype occurred many times. The V gene is TRBV2, the J gene TRBJ2-5, with 13 bases fitting TRBD2. This CDR3 is 16 amino acids long. Germline V gene sequence: CDR1 SNHLY, CDR2 FYNNEI. V lost 6 bases to trimming and J lost 2 bases; unmatched junction nucleotides: 6. CDR3 sequence: CASSRTSGSWQETQYF. The CDR3 DNA sequence: TGTGCCAGCAGCCGGACTAGCGGGAGCTGGCAAGAGACCCAGTACTTC.

This clonotype was detected only a few times. The genes are TRBV12-3 or TRBV12-4 and TRBJ2-7; TRBD1 is a possible D gene (5 bases). The CDR3 is 13 amino acids. Trimming pared 3 bases from V and 2 bases from J, leaving 8 bases between. CDR3 coding DNA: TGTGCCAGCAGTTTCAGGGTAGCCTACGAGCAGTACTTC. This codes for CASSFRVAYEQYF.

V gene TRBV7-9 combines with J gene TRBJ2-7; 10 bases are shared with TRBD2. V lost 7 bases and J lost 3; bases outside the gene matches: 9. Germline V gene sequence: CDR1 SEHNR, CDR2 FQNEAQ (reference sequence). The CDR3 is 15 residues long. The CDR3, as DNA: TGTGCCAGCACAACTGGACTAGCGGAACACTACGAGCAGTACTTC. Translation: CASTTGLAEHYEQYF.

This clonotype was seen a handful of times. The chain has TRBV6-1 and TRBJ2-1, with D possibly TRBD1 on 6 matching bases. Between the trimmed V and J ends, which lost 7 bases and 1 base, there was a span of 14 bases. The CDR3 extends over 15 amino acids. Germline assignment: CDR1 MNHNS and CDR2 SASEGT. DNA for the CDR3: TGTGCCAGCACCTTGAGGGGGACATCCTACAATGAGCAGTTCTTC. This codes for CASTLRGTSYNEQFF.

In its sample, this clonotype was seen a few times. The rearrangement joins TRBV12-3 or TRBV12-4 to TRBJ2-7, with 8 bases matching TRBD1. The CDR3 is 14 amino acids. J was trimmed by 4 bases and V by 6 bases; bases with no gene match: 8. The CDR3 region is CASRGQGALYEQYF. The CDR3 coding sequence is TGTGCCAGCAGGGGCCAGGGGGCCCTTTACGAGCAGTACTTC.

The chain combines TRBV7-9 with TRBJ1-1; 8 nucleotides match TRBD1. Germline-derived CDR1 and CDR2 are SEHNR and FQNEAQ (reference sequence). V shed 6 bases and J 5 bases; nucleotides not matched to a gene: 5. CDR3 length equals 13 residues. This CDR3 reads CASRMGQATEAFF. CDR3 nucleotides: TGTGCCAGCAGAATGGGACAGGCTACTGAAGCTTTCTTT. Full variable domain (remainder filled in from reference TRBV7-9 and TRBJ1-1): DTGVSQNPRHKITKRGQNVTFRCDPISEHNRLYWYRQTLGQGPEFLTYFQNEAQLEKSRLLSDRFSAERPKGSFSTLEIQRTEQGDSAMYLCASRMGQATEAFFGQGTRLTVV.

This chain joins TRBV6-1 and TRBJ1-1; a possible D gene is TRBD1 (5 bases). Germline values: CDR1 MNHNS, CDR2 SASEGT. The CDR3 runs to 16 residues. The V and J ends lost 10 bases and 1 base respectively, with 22 bases between them. CDR3 in DNA: TGTGCCACCCAGGGTCAGGGATCATTAAGGAACACTGAAGCTTTCTTT. This gives the protein CATQGQGSLRNTEAFF.

The chain has TRBV6-5 and TRBJ1-1; D unclear. Germline CDR1 is MNHEY and CDR2 is SVGAGI. CDR3 size: 13 residues. The V and J ends lost 4 bases and 3 bases respectively, with 9 bases between them. CDR3 sequence reads: CASSLGLYTEAFF. CDR3 DNA: TGTGCCAGCAGTTTAGGGTTATACACTGAAGCTTTCTTT.

The chain combines TRBV29-1 with TRBJ2-5; D is unclear. Germline V CDR1 and CDR2: SQVTM, ANQGSEA. The CDR3 consists of 12 residues. The V end lost 7 bases, the J end lost 1 base, and 10 bases lay between the germline ends. CDR3 sequence: CSADPGQETQYF. CDR3 nucleotide sequence: TGCAGCGCCGACCCGGGCCAAGAGACCCAGTACTTC. Complete variable domain (other parts from reference TRBV29-1 and TRBJ2-5): SAVISQKPSRDICQRGTSLTIQCQVDSQVTMMFWYRQQPGQSLTLIATANQGSEATYESGFVIDKFPISRPNLTFSTLTVSNMSPEDSSIYLCSADPGQETQYFGPGTRLLVL.

V usage is TRBV25-1 and J usage is TRBJ2-5, with a tentative D call TRBD2 (5 bases). V dropped 1 base and J dropped 3 bases, with 9 bases sitting between them. Germline V gene data show CDR1 as MGHDK and CDR2 as SYGVNS. This CDR3 has 14 residues. The CDR3 DNA is TGTGCCAGCAGTGAATTCCCAGCGGAAGAGACCCAGTACTTC. This encodes CASSEFPAEETQYF.